The 13 T cell receptor beta chains given below trace back to one sample, sequenced in a study of shared clonotypes between healthy human individuals. The method was immunoSEQ multiplex PCR; TCRdb's version includes in-frame clones alone and lacks a portion of them. The table shows about 530,000 clones, with almost 97% occurring only once. The specimen sequenced was naive CD4+ T cells sorted from blood. The sample's subset: CD45RA+ positively selected. These receptor sequences come from a woman aged 25 to 39 in good health.

The J gene is TRBJ2-5, the V gene TRBV19; TRBD1 aligns across 11 bases. TRBJ2-7 matches the DNA end more closely, so the J call is doubtful. Germline V gives CDR1 LNHDA, CDR2 SQIVND (reference sequence). CDR3 length: 15 residues. CDR3 protein: CASSIGTGGGYEQYF. The DNA for the CDR3 is TGTGCCAGTAGTATAGGGACAGGGGGCGGCTACGAGCAGTACTTC.

The V and J genes are TRBV27 and TRBJ2-5; D might be TRBD1 or TRBD2, each matching 5 bases. The V gene's germline CDR1 is MNHEY and CDR2 SMNVEV (reference sequence). The CDR3 is 16 residues long. V was shortened by 4 bases and J by 5 bases, with 20 bases between the two germline ends. The CDR3 is CASSSLGDRVWETQYF. DNA for the CDR3: TGTGCCAGCAGTTCCCTGGGGGATAGGGTGTGGGAGACCCAGTACTTC.

CDR3 DNA sequence: TGTGCCAGCAGTTCTTCACGCAGGGCTCCGAACACCGGGGAGCTGTTTTTT. Translation gives CASSSSRRAPNTGELFF. The chain carries TRBV27 and TRBJ2-2, with D possibly matching TRBD1 (5 bases). Trimming stripped 4 bases from V and 0 bases from J, with 15 bases between. Germline V gene data show CDR1 as MNHEY and CDR2 as SMNVEV (reference sequence). The CDR3 has 17 residues.

The genes are TRBV30 and TRBJ1-6; D is unresolved. Trimming removed 0 bases from V and 6 bases from J, with 3 bases in between. This CDR3 has 12 amino acids. The germline CDR1 and CDR2 sequences are GTSNPN and SVGIG (reference sequence). The CDR3 bases are TGTGCCTGGAGTGTCCTTAATTCACCCCTCCACTTT. The encoded protein is CAWSVLNSPLHF.

The V gene is TRBV7-6, the J gene TRBJ2-7; D unresolved. The CDR3 loop spans 13 amino acids. Germline CDR1 and CDR2: SGHVS and FNYEAQ. The V end was cut by 0 bases, the J end by 6 bases, with 9 bases between. In DNA form, the CDR3 reads TGTGCCAGCAGCTTAGCCCCGGCCGGCGAGCAGTACTTC. This codes for CASSLAPAGEQYF.

The V and J genes are TRBV4-1 and TRBJ2-5; TRBD2 aligns across 7 bases. The J call may be incorrect, as the DNA end agrees better with TRBJ2-7. CDR3 size: 14 residues. Per the germline V gene, CDR1 is MGHRA and CDR2 is YSYEKL. The CDR3 loop is CASSPGGGGYEQYF. In DNA, the CDR3 is TGCGCCAGCAGCCCCGGCGGGGGAGGCTACGAGCAGTACTTC.

The J gene is TRBJ2-5, the V gene TRBV5-1; 7 bases align to TRBD2. Germline CDR1 and CDR2: SGHRS and YFSETQ. V dropped 1 base and J dropped 2; count of bases not matched to a gene: 5. The length of the CDR3 is 15 residues. The DNA for the CDR3 is TGCGCCAGCAGCTTGATGTCTAGCGGACAAGAGACCCAGTACTTC. The encoded protein is CASSLMSSGQETQYF.

The V and J genes are TRBV19 and TRBJ2-6; D might be TRBD1 or TRBD2, each matching 5 bases. Between the trimmed V and J ends, which lost 3 bases and 3 bases, there was a span of 18 bases. Germline-derived CDR1 and CDR2 are LNHDA and SQIVND (reference sequence). The CDR3 totals 18 residues. CDR3 bases: TGTGCCAGTAGTATCCCAGGGTCTAATCGGGATGGGGCCAACGTCCTGACTTTC. It encodes CASSIPGSNRDGANVLTF.

As regards this clone: Within the sample, other DNA sequences also encode this same CDR3. V is TRBV5-1 and J is TRBJ1-4; 7 positions agree with TRBD1. Germline-derived CDR1 and CDR2 are SGHRS and YFSETQ. This CDR3 comprises 14 residues. V gave up 0 bases and J gave up 8 bases; unmatched junction bases: 4. The CDR3 nucleotides read TGCGCCAGCAGCTTGGACAGGGGAGGAGAAAAACTGTTTTTT. It is translated as CASSLDRGGEKLFF.

This chain joins TRBV6-1 and TRBJ1-2, with 7 bases fitting TRBD1. The CDR3 has 15 residues. V lost 6 bases, J lost 7 bases, and 14 bases stayed unmatched. Germline-derived CDR1 and CDR2 are MNHNS and SASEGT. The CDR3 DNA is TGTGCCAGCAGCAAACAGGGGCGCCCGCTGGTTGGCTACACCTTC. It translates to CASSKQGRPLVGYTF.

The chain uses TRBV4-1 and TRBJ2-1; D call uncertain. Germline V CDR1 and CDR2: MGHRA, YSYEKL. The V end lost 4 bases, the J end lost 0 bases, and 10 bases lay between the germline ends. The CDR3 is made up of 15 amino acids. The CDR3 here is CASSPPDHSYNEQFF. CDR3 in DNA: TGCGCCAGCAGCCCCCCGGACCACTCCTACAATGAGCAGTTCTTC.

This clone occurred once. The rearrangement links TRBV9 to TRBJ2-5, with TRBD1 identical over 7 bases. In germline, CDR1 is SGDLS, CDR2 YYNGEE. CDR3 length: 15 residues. J was trimmed by 5 bases and V by 4 bases; bases with no gene match: 11. The CDR3 reads CASSSTTGSFETQYF. CDR3 in DNA: TGTGCCAGCAGCTCCACGACAGGGAGCTTCGAGACCCAGTACTTC.

The chain is built from TRBV7-2 and TRBJ1-2; perhaps TRBD1 as D (5 bases). The CDR3 runs to 14 residues. Trimming cost V 1 base and J 5 bases, with 11 bases left between them. Germline assignment: CDR1 SGHTA and CDR2 FQGNSA. CDR3: CASSLGGLRYGYTF. The CDR3 region has the DNA TGTGCCAGCAGCTTAGGGGGACTCCGATATGGCTACACCTTC. Looking up the rest from reference TRBV7-2 and TRBJ1-2 gives the full variable domain: GAGVSQSPSNKVTEKGKDVELRCDPISGHTALYWYRQSLGQGLEFLIYFQGNSAPDKSGLPSDRFSAERTGGSVSTLTIQRTQQEDSAVYLCASSLGGLRYGYTFGSGTRLTVV.